This T cell receptor (beta chain) was obtained from a study of blood T cell repertoires in COVID-19. Turning to the study itself: The cDNA or gDNA used as material had been derived from T cells, B-cell-depleted T cells, or PBMCs.

The data were produced by immunoSEQ multiplex PCR, yet TCRdb's version contains in-frame clones alone and is incomplete. There are about 280,000 clones in the sample; around 85% occur only once, and under 3% lies in the top ten. The CDR3 has 15 amino acids. Looked up from germline, CDR1 is KGHSH and CDR2 is LQKENI. V was pared by 4 bases and J by 9 bases, with 9 bases of the junction left unmatched. Recruitment covered about two dozen US areas and drew participants whose ages spanned 18 to 89 years. Each recovered donor of Cohort 3 presented with two negative PCRs, clearance, or symptom resolution. Sequencing was carried out using PBMCs or T cells enriched from blood (not recorded which). The V gene is TRBV18, the J gene TRBJ2-4, with 10 bases matching TRBD1. The clonotype comes from a woman between 50 and 59 years old who had recovered from COVID-19. CDR3 coding DNA: TGTGCCAGCTCACAACCGGGACAGGGGTTGAGCATTCAGTACTTC. This translates into CASSQPGQGLSIQYF. Supplemented by reference TRBV18 and TRBJ2-4, the full variable domain reads NAGVMQNPRHLVRRRGQEARLRCSPMKGHSHVYWYRQLPEEGLKFMVYLQKENIIDESGMPKERFSAEFPKEGPSILRIQQVVRGDSAAYFCASSQPGQGLSIQYFGAGTRLSVL.